This T cell receptor beta chain originates from a study of cytomegalovirus exposure and HLA in healthy donors. J was trimmed by 8 bases and V by 0 bases; bases with no gene match: 2. The CDR3 runs 14 residues. Germline CDR1 is LGHNA and CDR2 is YSLEER. A multiplex PCR was run with 60 Vbeta primers and 13 Jbeta primers. Clones were read by immunoSEQ multiplex PCR, and TCRdb kept only the in-frame ones, dropping some. The sample holds 100,000 or so clones, roughly 82% seen once. Healthy bone marrow donors formed the donor group. This chain links TRBV4-3 with TRBJ1-4; 8 bases map to TRBD1. The sequence derives from a man in his forties or fifties in good health and CMV-seronegative. The sequencing input was PBMCs. The CDR3 DNA is TGCGCCAGCAGCCAAGAAAGGACAGGGGAAAAACTGTTTTTT. Amino acids: CASSQERTGEKLFF.